This T cell receptor beta chain was recorded in a study of blood T cell repertoires in COVID-19. Turning to the study itself: Acute and convalescent COVID-19 samples came from the United States, Italy and Spain.

Clones were read by immunoSEQ multiplex PCR, and TCRdb kept only the in-frame ones, dropping some. This sample has under 200,000 clones, with less than 85% found just once. Participants were aged about 18 to 89 years from about two dozen US areas. Cohorts were assigned according to the clinical history that participants reported. Unmatched junction bases numbered 12, after V lost 0 bases and J lost 7 bases. The V gene's germline CDR1 is SGHDT and CDR2 YYEEEE. CDR3 length: 17 residues. The rearrangement joins TRBV5-6 to TRBJ1-5, with 8 positions matching TRBD1. This clonotype was obtained from a man aged 55 to 70 who had recovered from COVID-19. The sequenced sample consisted of PBMCs or T cells enriched from blood (not recorded which). The DNA of the CDR3 is TGTGCCAGCAGCTTGGAGGTTGGCCAGGGGGCACGACAGCCCCAGCATTTT. It is translated as CASSLEVGQGARQPQHF. The whole variable domain, filled in from reference TRBV5-6 and TRBJ1-5, reads DAGVTQSPTHLIKTRGQQVTLRCSPKSGHDTVSWYQQALGQGPQFIFQYYEEEERQRGNFPDRFSGHQFPNYSSELNVNALLLGDSALYLCASSLEVGQGARQPQHFGDGTRLSIL.